The present T cell receptor (beta chain) was sequenced within a study of blood T cell repertoires in COVID-19 (dated by TCRdb to between 2020 and 2021). Context from the whole study: Samples from collaborators originated in the United States, Italy and Spain and spanned both the acute and convalescent phases of COVID-19. The prospective study material was composed of cDNA or gDNA derived from T cells, B-cell-depleted T cells, or PBMCs. The dataset comprised deeply sampled blood TCRbeta repertoires from subjects exposed to, actively infected with, or recovered from COVID-19. The repertoires were released in a freely available public database intended as a resource for research on the immune response to SARS-CoV-2. The samples were drawn from the first 160 participants of the ongoing ImmuneRACE study and from 1,200 or so subjects provided by 6 global collaborators. The sample metadata nearly always contained a de-identified subject ID, COVID-19 status, age in years and sex. HLA class I and class II types, where available, came from metadata supplied by the sample provider rather than from assay-based typing.

Study-wide conclusions, independent of this receptor: How much clinical and demographic metadata was included differed by source and by participant, and the metadata was provided uncurated.

The immunoSEQ Assay, a bias-controlled multiplex PCR, was used to amplify TCRbeta CDR3 regions from genomic DNA. From the authors' description of their analysis: The number of nucleated cells in each sample was estimated by amplification of reference gene primers within the assay. Sequence reads were collapsed and filtered to measure the absolute abundance of every unique TCRbeta CDR3 rearrangement. Productive Simpson clonality was computed per sample as the square root of Simpson's diversity index over productive rearrangements. TCRdb stores this immuneACCESS table with in-frame sequences only. Part of the clones is absent; in the studies checked, under half of the shortfall reflects unresolved V genes, and no reason is known for the rest. The DNA was the basis for D and trimming; V, J and clone size are from that table. The sample contains about 210,000 clones, about 83% of them found a single time. The ten biggest clones cover 2.9% of the sample.

Each collaborating institution followed its own protocols to collect whole blood in K2EDTA tubes. For TCRbeta analysis, collaborator samples were shipped as frozen whole blood, as isolated PBMCs, or as DNA extracted from either sample type. Comment on this clone: The antigen this receptor binds is unknown. No base qualities exist here, and no much larger clone lies one base off it.

The CDR3 numbers 17 residues from cysteine through phenylalanine. Only the CDR3 DNA stays, 51 bases, in frame from base 1. Via the germline V gene, CDR1 is SGHVS and CDR2 FNYEAQ. After removal of 0 bases from V and 1 base from J, the junction retains 2 bases not matched to a gene. Here the chain combines TRBV7-6 and TRBJ2-2; TRBD1 lines up with 10 middle nucleotides. The specimen sequenced was peripheral blood. The sequence came from a man aged 45-60 years with active or convalescent COVID-19. The nucleotides are TGTGCCAGCAGCTTAGCCCGGGACAGGGGGAACACCGGGGAGCTGTTTTTT. It translates to CASSLARDRGNTGELFF.